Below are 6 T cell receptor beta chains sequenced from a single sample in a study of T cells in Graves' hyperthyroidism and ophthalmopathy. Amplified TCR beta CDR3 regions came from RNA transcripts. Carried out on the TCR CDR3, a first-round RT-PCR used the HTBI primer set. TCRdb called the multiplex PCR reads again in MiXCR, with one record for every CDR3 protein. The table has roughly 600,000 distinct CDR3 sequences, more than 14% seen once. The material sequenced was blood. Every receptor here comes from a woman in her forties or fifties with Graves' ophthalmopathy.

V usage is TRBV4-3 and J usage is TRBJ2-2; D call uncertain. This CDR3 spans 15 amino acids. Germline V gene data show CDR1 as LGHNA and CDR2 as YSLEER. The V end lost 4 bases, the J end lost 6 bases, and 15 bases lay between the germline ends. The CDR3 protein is CASSRVVGFSGELFF. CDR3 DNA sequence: TGCGCCAGCAGCCGAGTGGTGGGGTTCTCCGGGGAGCTGTTTTTT.

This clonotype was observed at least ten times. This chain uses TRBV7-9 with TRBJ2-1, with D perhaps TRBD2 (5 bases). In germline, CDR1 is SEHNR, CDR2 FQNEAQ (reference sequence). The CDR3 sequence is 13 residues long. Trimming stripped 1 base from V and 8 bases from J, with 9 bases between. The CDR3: CASSLGGKYEQFF. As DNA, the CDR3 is TGTGCCAGCAGCTTAGGAGGGAAGTATGAGCAGTTCTTC.

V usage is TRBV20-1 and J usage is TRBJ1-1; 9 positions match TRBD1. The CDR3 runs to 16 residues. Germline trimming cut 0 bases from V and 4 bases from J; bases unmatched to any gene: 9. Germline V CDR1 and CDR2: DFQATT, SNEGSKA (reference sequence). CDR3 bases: TGCAGTGCTAGAGACCGTGGGACAGGGTCTGGCACTGAAGCTTTCTTT. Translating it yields CSARDRGTGSGTEAFF.

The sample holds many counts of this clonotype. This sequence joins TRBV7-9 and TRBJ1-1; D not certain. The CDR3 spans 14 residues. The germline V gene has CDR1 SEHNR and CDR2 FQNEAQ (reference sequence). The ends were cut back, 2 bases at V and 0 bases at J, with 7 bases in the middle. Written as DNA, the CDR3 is TGTGCCAGCAGCTTAACTGCCATGAACACTGAAGCTTTCTTT. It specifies CASSLTAMNTEAFF.

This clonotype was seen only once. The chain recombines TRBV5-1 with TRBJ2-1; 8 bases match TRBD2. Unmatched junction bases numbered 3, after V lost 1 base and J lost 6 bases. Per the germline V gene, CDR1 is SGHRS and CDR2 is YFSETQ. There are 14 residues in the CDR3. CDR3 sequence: CASSLTGRANEQFF. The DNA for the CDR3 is TGCGCCAGCAGCTTGACCGGGAGGGCCAATGAGCAGTTCTTC.

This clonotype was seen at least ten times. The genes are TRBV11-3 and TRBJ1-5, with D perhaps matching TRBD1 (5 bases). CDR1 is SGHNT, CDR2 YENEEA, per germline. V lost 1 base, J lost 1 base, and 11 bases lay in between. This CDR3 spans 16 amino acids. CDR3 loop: CASSLVKGYSNQPQHF. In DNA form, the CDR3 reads TGTGCCAGCAGCTTAGTTAAGGGGTACAGCAATCAGCCCCAGCATTTT. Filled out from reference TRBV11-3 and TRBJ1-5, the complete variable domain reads EAGVVQSPRYKIIEKKQPVAFWCNPISGHNTLYWYLQNLGQGPELLIRYENEEAVDDSQLPKDRFSAERLKGVDSTLKIQPAELGDSAVYLCASSLVKGYSNQPQHFGDGTRLSIL.